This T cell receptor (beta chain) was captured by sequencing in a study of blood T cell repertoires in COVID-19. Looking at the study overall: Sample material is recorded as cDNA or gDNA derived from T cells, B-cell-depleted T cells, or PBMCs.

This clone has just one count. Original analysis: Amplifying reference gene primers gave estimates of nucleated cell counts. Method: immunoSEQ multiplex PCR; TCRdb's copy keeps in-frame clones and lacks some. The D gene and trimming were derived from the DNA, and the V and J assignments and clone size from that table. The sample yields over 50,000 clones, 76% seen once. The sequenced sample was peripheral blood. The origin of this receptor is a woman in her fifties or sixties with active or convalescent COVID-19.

The DNA for the CDR3 is TGTGCCAGCAGCTACACCCACCGGGACAGGGTGTGGACCGGGGAGCTGTTTTTT. Its protein product is CASSYTHRDRVWTGELFF. The chain recombines TRBV11-3 with TRBJ2-2, with TRBD1 matching over 9 bases. The CDR3 runs to 18 residues. In germline, CDR1 is SGHNT, CDR2 YENEEA. J lost 5 bases, V lost 4 bases, and 14 bases had no gene match.